The sequence of this T cell receptor (beta chain) was determined in a study of shared clonotypes between healthy human individuals. Study information: A couple of female and a few male donors aged 18 to 49 were enrolled.

Clones were sequenced by immunoSEQ multiplex PCR, and TCRdb holds only the in-frame ones, with some missing. The table has 300,000 to 350,000 clones, 73% seen once. On this clone: The antigen is undetermined.

Nashville, Tennessee was home to all donors, who were Caucasian adults. General observations from the study: A generally larger estimated richness was seen in naive subsets than in memory subsets. A few donors held 4.5% to 5% of naive CD4 clonotypes in common.

The V segment lost 5 bases and the J segment 0 bases; nucleotides outside the gene matches: 8. The CDR3 runs 18 residues. CDR1 and CDR2 (germline): LNHDA, SQIVND (reference sequence). Input material: memory CD4+ T cells sorted from blood. The subset is: CD45RA-negative fraction. The chain uses TRBV19 and TRBJ2-4, with 12 bases aligning to TRBD2. The receptor's source is a young man in good health. CDR3 region: CASSPSGRASLAKNIQYF. CDR3 sequence (DNA): TGTGCCAGTAGTCCTAGCGGGAGGGCCTCTCTAGCCAAAAACATTCAGTACTTC.